This entry lists 16 T cell receptor beta chains sequenced from one sample in a study of shared clonotypes between healthy human individuals (dated by TCRdb to 2018 to 2020). The library was obtained by the immunoSEQ multiplex PCR assay. The clones in this table, taken by TCRdb from immuneACCESS, are in-frame only. Not every clone is retained; where verified, under half of the shortfall comes from an unresolved V gene, and the cause of the rest is unknown. The sample table shows under 150,000 clones, and under 70% are seen once. Of the sample, about 22% is held by the ten largest clones. Sequencing was carried out using memory CD8+ T cells sorted from blood. The cell subset or site label of this sample denotes: CD45RO+ cells pooled with CCR7-negative TemRA cells. The receptors here all came from a woman between 25 and 40 years old in good health.

The chain employs TRBV6-4 and TRBJ2-1; the match to TRBD1 covers 9 bases. The V gene end was trimmed by 6 bases and the J gene end by 4 bases; junction bases not matched to a gene: 7. The CDR3 extends over 15 amino acids. CDR1 and CDR2 (germline): MRHNA, SNTAGT. CDR3: CASRAGTGTYNEQFF. The CDR3 nucleotides read TGTGCCAGCAGGGCCGGGACAGGGACTTACAATGAGCAGTTCTTC.

This clone was detected once. Other DNA sequences in this specimen translate into the identical CDR3. The chain links TRBV7-6 to TRBJ2-5; 7 bases match TRBD2. The tail of the sequence fits TRBJ2-7 better, so the J call may be wrong. CDR3 size: 14 residues. Germline V CDR1 and CDR2: SGHVS, FNYEAQ. The CDR3 DNA is TGTGCCAGCAGCTTCGCGGGAGAGGGCTACGAGCAGTACTTC. Protein sequence: CASSFAGEGYEQYF.

J is TRBJ2-1 and V is TRBV11-1; no reliable D call. Trimming removed 0 bases from V and 7 bases from J, with 4 bases in between. Germline V gives CDR1 SGHAT, CDR2 FQDESV (reference sequence). The CDR3 is 12 amino acids. CDR3 DNA sequence: TGTGCCAGCAGCTTAGCGGTTAATGAGCAGTTCTTC. Its translation is CASSLAVNEQFF.

In the case of this clone: The junction departs from germline at one end; a sequencing error may be responsible. The genes are TRBV28 and TRBJ2-7; weak D call: TRBD1 (6 bases). There are 11 residues in the CDR3. Germline V gives CDR1 MDHEN, CDR2 SYDVKM. The CDR3 reads CASSFGTSINF. The CDR3 bases are TGTGCCAGCAGTTTTGGGACAAGTATTAACTTC.

The J gene is TRBJ2-5, the V gene TRBV5-1; 7 nucleotides match TRBD1. The CDR3 length is 15 residues. Germline V gene sequence: CDR1 SGHRS, CDR2 YFSETQ. The V and J ends lost 4 bases and 0 bases, in that order; junction bases with no gene match: 6. CDR3 coding DNA: TGCGCCAGCAGCCGGATGGGACAGTACCAAGAGACCCAGTACTTC. This encodes CASSRMGQYQETQYF.

V usage is TRBV5-5 and J usage is TRBJ1-2; D is unresolved. Germline V gene lookup returns CDR1 SGHKS and CDR2 YYEKEE (reference sequence). V lost 2 bases to trimming and J lost 0 bases, with 11 bases between them. The CDR3 consists of 15 residues. CDR3 region: CASSFFDISNYGYTF. The DNA of the CDR3 is TGTGCCAGCAGCTTCTTCGACATCTCTAACTATGGCTACACCTTC.

This chain links TRBV21-1 with TRBJ2-7; the table's TRBD2 call for D was not verified on the DNA. TRBV21-1 corresponds to a pseudogene. CDR3 length: 15 amino acids. This CDR3 is CASSHWSGSFYEQYF. The CDR3, as DNA: TGTGCCAGCAGCCATTGGAGCGGGAGTTTCTACGAGCAGTACTTC.

This clone was seen once. The CDR3 loop reads CASSESGTLQETQYF. The CDR3 nucleotides are TGCGCCAGCAGCGAATCCGGGACGCTACAAGAGACCCAGTACTTC. This chain connects TRBV5-1 to TRBJ2-5; possibly TRBD1 or TRBD2 for D (5 bases each). The ends were cut back, 4 bases at V and 2 bases at J, with 15 bases in the middle. Germline CDR1 reads SGHRS; CDR2 reads YFSETQ. The CDR3 is 15 amino acids.

In nucleotides, the CDR3 is TGTGCCAGCAGCTTGTACCCCTACGAGCAGTACTTC. Residues: CASSLYPYEQYF. The rearrangement links TRBV7-9 to TRBJ2-7; D remains unclear. V was cut by 3 bases and J by 2 bases, with 5 bases left in between. This CDR3 region has 12 residues. The germline CDR1 and CDR2 sequences are SEHNR and FQNEAQ (reference sequence).

The chain carries TRBV7-7 and TRBJ2-7, with unresolved D. Per germline, CDR1 SSHAT and CDR2 FNYEAQ (reference sequence). CDR3 length equals 15 residues. V was clipped by 6 bases and J by 4 bases, with 19 bases between them. The CDR3 DNA reads as TGTGCCAGCAGTGATAGGGTGGGCGGAGCATACGAGCAGTACTTC. This codes for CASSDRVGGAYEQYF.

The chain joins TRBV6-6 to TRBJ1-5, with D perhaps TRBD1 (6 bases). Looked up from germline, CDR1 is MNHNY and CDR2 is SVGAGI (reference sequence). The germline V and J ends were trimmed by 4 bases and 4 bases, with 14 bases remaining between them. The CDR3 extends over 15 amino acids. The CDR3 sequence is CASSSSGVRNQPQHF. The CDR3 bases are TGTGCCAGCAGTTCATCAGGGGTAAGAAATCAGCCCCAGCATTTT.

Only a few counts were recorded for this clone. The V gene is TRBV2, the J gene TRBJ1-5; no reliable D call. V dropped 7 bases and J dropped 1 base, with 14 bases sitting between them. Germline CDR1 is SNHLY and CDR2 is FYNNEI. There are 15 residues in the CDR3. The CDR3 region is CASKLARRSNQPQHF. In DNA form, the CDR3 reads TGTGCCAGCAAATTAGCCCGAAGAAGCAATCAGCCCCAGCATTTT. Drawing the rest from reference TRBV2 and TRBJ1-5, the complete variable domain is EPEVTQTPSHQVTQMGQEVILRCVPISNHLYFYWYRQILGQKVEFLVSFYNNEISEKSEIFDDQFSVERPDGSNFTLKIRSTKLEDSAMYFCASKLARRSNQPQHFGDGTRLSIL.

This chain uses TRBV5-4 with TRBJ2-7; D is possibly TRBD1 (5 bases). CDR1 is SGHNT, CDR2 YYREEE, per germline (reference sequence). V shed 0 bases and J shed 3 bases, with 13 bases lying between them. The CDR3 consists of 15 residues. The CDR3 DNA reads TGTGCCAGCAGCTTGGGGGCAGGGAACCTCTACGAGCAGTACTTC. As protein: CASSLGAGNLYEQYF.

The V gene is TRBV6-5, the J gene TRBJ2-3; no definite D call. V shed 0 bases and J shed 4 bases, with 11 bases lying between them. Germline V gene sequence: CDR1 MNHEY, CDR2 SVGAGI. The CDR3 consists of 15 residues. CDR3 sequence (DNA): TGTGCCAGCAGTTACTCGGTACTGGGTCCAGATACGCAGTATTTT. Its translation: CASSYSVLGPDTQYF.

The genes are TRBV5-6 and TRBJ2-5; no reliable D call. V shed 0 bases and J shed 6 bases, with 6 bases lying between them. The CDR3 is made up of 12 amino acids. Germline CDR1 and CDR2: SGHDT and YYEEEE. For the CDR3, the DNA is TGTGCCAGCAGCTTGGCCCTGCAGACCCAGTACTTC. Translation gives CASSLALQTQYF.

This chain uses TRBV29-1 with TRBJ2-1; no reliable D call. The germline V gene encodes CDR1 SQVTM and CDR2 ANQGSEA. V was shortened by 1 base and J by 6 bases, with 13 bases between the two germline ends. CDR3 length equals 14 residues. CDR3 in amino acids: CSVEGLGWPNEQFF. The CDR3 DNA reads TGCAGCGTTGAAGGCCTCGGATGGCCCAATGAGCAGTTCTTC.